This T cell receptor (beta chain) was sequenced for a study of blood T cell repertoires in COVID-19. Study-wide context: Italy, Spain and the United States were the sources of the convalescent and acute COVID-19 samples. Sources were T cells, B-cell-depleted T cells, or PBMCs; the material itself was cDNA or gDNA.

The authors' processing: Counts of nucleated cells, estimated from reference gene primer amplification, were obtained. Assay: immunoSEQ multiplex PCR; the TCRdb copy retains only in-frame clones and omits some. That table furnishes V, J and clone size, whereas the DNA furnished D and trimming. The sample consists of approximately 66,000 clones, 87% of them appearing once. This clone was picked up one time. The receptor was derived from a man between 60 and 75 years old with acute or convalescent COVID-19. Sample: peripheral blood.

CDR3 loop: CASSEVARTYNEQFF. The CDR3 region has the DNA TGTGCCAGCAGTGAAGTGGCCAGGACCTACAATGAGCAGTTCTTC. The V call is TRBV2, the J call TRBJ2-1; D unclear. The CDR3 extends over 15 amino acids. V was pared by 1 base and J by 2 bases, with 9 bases between. Germline-derived CDR1 and CDR2 are SNHLY and FYNNEI. The variable domain in full, with the rest retrieved from reference TRBV2 and TRBJ2-1, is EPEVTQTPSHQVTQMGQEVILRCVPISNHLYFYWYRQILGQKVEFLVSFYNNEISEKSEIFDDQFSVERPDGSNFTLKIRSTKLEDSAMYFCASSEVARTYNEQFFGPGTRLTVL.